These T cell receptor beta chains were read from a single sample in a study of blood T cell repertoires in COVID-19. Some clones are missing from TCRdb's copy, which holds only in-frame ones; the method was immunoSEQ multiplex PCR. The repertoire has 250,000 to 350,000 clones, about 85% of them found once; the top ten carry around 5.9%. The sample consisted of PBMCs or T cells enriched from blood (not recorded which). All receptors come from a woman aged 25 to 39 who had recovered from COVID-19. CDR3s include the opening cysteine and the closing phenylalanine or tryptophan. The D gene is left open where the match is weak. Not every row has a clone size; where given, it reads once, few, many or a size class.

TRBD2 TRBJ2-2 . TRBV6-2/TRBV6-3 CASSYPSGGPNTGELFF TGTGCCAGCAGTTACCCTAGCGGGGGTCCGAACACCGGGGAGCTGTTTTTT
. TRBJ2-1 . TRBV29-1 CSVEDQTSSYEQFF TGCAGCGTTGAAGATCAAACTAGCAGCTATGAGCAGTTCTTC
. TRBJ2-4 . TRBV7-2 CASSLAGRRGTAKNIQYF TGTGCCAGCAGCTTAGCTGGTCGGCGGGGTACTGCCAAAAACATTCAGTACTTC
. TRBJ1-5 . TRBV7-2 CASSLGAGSQPQHF TGTGCCAGCAGCTTAGGGGCGGGAAGCCAGCCCCAGCATTTT
. TRBJ1-2 once TRBV27 CASRVRGAAGYTF TGTGCCAGTCGGGTACGGGGGGCGGCTGGCTACACCTTC
TRBD2 TRBJ2-3 . TRBV2 CASRWRGGTDTQYF TGTGCCAGCAGGTGGCGGGGGGGCACAGATACGCAGTATTTT
TRBD1 TRBJ2-2 . TRBV5-1 CASSLDRGTGELFF TGCGCCAGCAGCTTAGACAGGGGGACCGGGGAGCTGTTTTTT
TRBD1 TRBJ1-4 . TRBV7-3 CASSQNAPGQGNEKLFF TGTGCCAGCAGCCAGAACGCTCCGGGACAGGGTAATGAAAAACTGTTTTTT
TRBD1 TRBJ1-6 . TRBV4-1 CASSQDPGDRSPLHF TGCGCCAGCAGCCAAGATCCGGGGGACAGATCACCCCTCCACTTT
. TRBJ2-1 . TRBV5-8 CASSLPGGRGGGVNEQFF TGTGCCAGCAGCTTGCCGGGTGGGCGGGGCGGCGGTGTGAATGAGCAGTTCTTC
. TRBJ1-1 . TRBV27 CASRENTEAFF TGTGCCAGCCGGGAGAACACTGAAGCTTTCTTT
. TRBJ1-2 once TRBV19 CASKMPQYGYTF TGTGCCAGTAAAATGCCCCAGTATGGCTACACCTTC
TRBD1 TRBJ2-2 . TRBV25-1 CASSPRDRDTGELFF TGTGCCAGCAGCCCCCGGGACAGGGACACCGGGGAGCTGTTTTTT
TRBD1 TRBJ1-2 . TRBV4-1 CASSQAGDRGLNGYTF TGCGCCAGCAGCCAGGCTGGGGACAGGGGGCTGAATGGCTACACCTTC
. TRBJ1-2 once TRBV2 CASSPPGANYGYTF TGTGCCAGCAGTCCCCCGGGAGCTAACTATGGCTACACCTTC
TRBD1 TRBJ2-7 . TRBV6-5 CASRRTGVINEQYF TGTGCCAGCAGGAGGACAGGGGTTATCAACGAGCAGTACTTC
TRBD1 TRBJ1-2 . TRBV7-9 CASSTTDRNYGYTF TGTGCCAGCAGCACAACGGACAGGAACTATGGCTACACCTTC
TRBD1 TRBJ2-7 . TRBV6-1 CASSETGREQYF TGTGCCAGCAGTGAGACAGGGCGGGAGCAGTACTTC
TRBD1 TRBJ1-1 . TRBV7-3 CASSLVTGGADEAFF TGTGCCAGCAGCTTAGTAACAGGGGGCGCGGATGAAGCTTTCTTT
. TRBJ1-5 . TRBV27 CASRGGEQPQHF TGTGCCAGCAGGGGAGGGGAGCAGCCCCAGCATTTT
. TRBJ2-5 . TRBV5-6 CASSPSQGWETQYF TGTGCCAGCAGCCCTTCTCAGGGTTGGGAGACCCAGTACTTC
TRBD1 TRBJ1-1 . TRBV30 CAWGPRTGEAFF TGTGCCTGGGGGCCCCGGACAGGTGAAGCTTTCTTT
TRBD2 TRBJ2-5 once TRBV19 CASKTRAGRNQETQYF TGTGCCAGTAAAACAAGAGCCGGGAGGAACCAAGAGACCCAGTACTTC
. TRBJ1-6 . TRBV6-5 CASSSRTAHNSPLHF TGTGCCAGCAGTTCTCGGACAGCCCATAATTCACCCCTCCACTTT
TRBD1 TRBJ1-1 . TRBV7-9 CASSADRGPHMNTEAFF TGTGCCAGCAGCGCAGACAGGGGGCCCCATATGAACACTGAAGCTTTCTTT
. TRBJ1-5 . TRBV19 CASSTYRDTLGHSNQPQHF TGTGCCAGTAGTACTTACAGGGACACTCTAGGCCATAGCAATCAGCCCCAGCATTTT
TRBD1 TRBJ1-4 . TRBV5-1 CASSLAGDRGLSREKLFF TGCGCCAGCAGCCTGGCGGGGGACAGGGGGCTGTCTCGAGAAAAACTGTTTTTT
. TRBJ1-6 . TRBV27 CASSPLRGNSPLHF TGTGCCAGCAGTCCTCTCAGGGGTAATTCACCCCTCCACTTT
. TRBJ1-3 . TRBV13 CASSLEAPGGNTIYF TGTGCCAGCAGCTTAGAAGCCCCAGGGGGAAACACCATATATTTT
. TRBJ2-2 . TRBV28 CASNVHAARLNTGELFF TGTGCCAGCAACGTACACGCCGCGAGGCTAAACACCGGGGAGCTGTTTTTT
TRBD1 TRBJ1-4 . TRBV7-2 CASSLRVGTGYEKLFF TGTGCCAGCAGCTTAAGAGTCGGGACAGGGTATGAAAAACTGTTTTTT
. TRBJ2-1 . TRBV5-6 CASSLLGSSYNEQFF TGTGCCAGCAGCTTGTTGGGCAGCTCCTACAATGAGCAGTTCTTC
. TRBJ1-2 . TRBV5-1 CASSLEKWTGNELLANYGYTF TGCGCCAGCAGCTTAGAGAAGTGGACGGGAAACGAACTTTTAGCTAACTATGGCTACACCTTC
. TRBJ1-3 . TRBV5-4 CASSFGQKSSGNTIYF TGTGCCAGCAGCTTCGGACAGAAGAGCTCTGGAAACACCATATATTTT
. TRBJ2-7 . TRBV5-4 CASSHKGGAFEQYF TGTGCCAGCAGCCACAAAGGGGGGGCGTTCGAGCAGTACTTC
. TRBJ1-4 . TRBV5-1 CASSTGTVEKLFF TGCGCCAGCAGCACCGGGACTGTTGAAAAACTGTTTTTT
. TRBJ1-5 . TRBV6-5 CASSSGVSTQPQHF TGTGCCAGCAGTTCAGGGGTCAGCACTCAGCCCCAGCATTTT